This record covers a single T cell receptor beta chain. Its antigen is unknown. This entry is derived from a study of shared clonotypes between healthy human individuals. Study summary: The study used three CD4 naive, three CD4 memory, two CD8 naive and one CD8 memory plate per donor. Study-wide results and caveats: There were few donors, and this limited the genetic and exposure-history diversity represented.

Clones were sequenced by immunoSEQ multiplex PCR, and TCRdb holds only the in-frame ones, with some missing. The data contain some 1.5 million clones, approximately 97% of them singletons. Study donors comprised healthy, HIV-negative adults devoid of recent acute infection or vaccination. Trimming cost V 5 bases and J 5 bases, with 12 bases left between them. Germline V gene sequence: CDR1 ENHRY, CDR2 SYGVKD. The CDR3 covers 14 residues. Sequenced input: naive CD4+ T cells sorted from blood. The sample's subset: CD45RA+ positively selected. This TCR was recovered from a man aged 25 to 40 in good health. The J gene is TRBJ1-4, the V gene TRBV10-3; D may be TRBD1 (6 bases). The CDR3 sequence is CAISQQGGNEKLFF. The CDR3 DNA reads as TGTGCCATCAGTCAACAGGGAGGGAATGAAAAACTGTTTTTT.